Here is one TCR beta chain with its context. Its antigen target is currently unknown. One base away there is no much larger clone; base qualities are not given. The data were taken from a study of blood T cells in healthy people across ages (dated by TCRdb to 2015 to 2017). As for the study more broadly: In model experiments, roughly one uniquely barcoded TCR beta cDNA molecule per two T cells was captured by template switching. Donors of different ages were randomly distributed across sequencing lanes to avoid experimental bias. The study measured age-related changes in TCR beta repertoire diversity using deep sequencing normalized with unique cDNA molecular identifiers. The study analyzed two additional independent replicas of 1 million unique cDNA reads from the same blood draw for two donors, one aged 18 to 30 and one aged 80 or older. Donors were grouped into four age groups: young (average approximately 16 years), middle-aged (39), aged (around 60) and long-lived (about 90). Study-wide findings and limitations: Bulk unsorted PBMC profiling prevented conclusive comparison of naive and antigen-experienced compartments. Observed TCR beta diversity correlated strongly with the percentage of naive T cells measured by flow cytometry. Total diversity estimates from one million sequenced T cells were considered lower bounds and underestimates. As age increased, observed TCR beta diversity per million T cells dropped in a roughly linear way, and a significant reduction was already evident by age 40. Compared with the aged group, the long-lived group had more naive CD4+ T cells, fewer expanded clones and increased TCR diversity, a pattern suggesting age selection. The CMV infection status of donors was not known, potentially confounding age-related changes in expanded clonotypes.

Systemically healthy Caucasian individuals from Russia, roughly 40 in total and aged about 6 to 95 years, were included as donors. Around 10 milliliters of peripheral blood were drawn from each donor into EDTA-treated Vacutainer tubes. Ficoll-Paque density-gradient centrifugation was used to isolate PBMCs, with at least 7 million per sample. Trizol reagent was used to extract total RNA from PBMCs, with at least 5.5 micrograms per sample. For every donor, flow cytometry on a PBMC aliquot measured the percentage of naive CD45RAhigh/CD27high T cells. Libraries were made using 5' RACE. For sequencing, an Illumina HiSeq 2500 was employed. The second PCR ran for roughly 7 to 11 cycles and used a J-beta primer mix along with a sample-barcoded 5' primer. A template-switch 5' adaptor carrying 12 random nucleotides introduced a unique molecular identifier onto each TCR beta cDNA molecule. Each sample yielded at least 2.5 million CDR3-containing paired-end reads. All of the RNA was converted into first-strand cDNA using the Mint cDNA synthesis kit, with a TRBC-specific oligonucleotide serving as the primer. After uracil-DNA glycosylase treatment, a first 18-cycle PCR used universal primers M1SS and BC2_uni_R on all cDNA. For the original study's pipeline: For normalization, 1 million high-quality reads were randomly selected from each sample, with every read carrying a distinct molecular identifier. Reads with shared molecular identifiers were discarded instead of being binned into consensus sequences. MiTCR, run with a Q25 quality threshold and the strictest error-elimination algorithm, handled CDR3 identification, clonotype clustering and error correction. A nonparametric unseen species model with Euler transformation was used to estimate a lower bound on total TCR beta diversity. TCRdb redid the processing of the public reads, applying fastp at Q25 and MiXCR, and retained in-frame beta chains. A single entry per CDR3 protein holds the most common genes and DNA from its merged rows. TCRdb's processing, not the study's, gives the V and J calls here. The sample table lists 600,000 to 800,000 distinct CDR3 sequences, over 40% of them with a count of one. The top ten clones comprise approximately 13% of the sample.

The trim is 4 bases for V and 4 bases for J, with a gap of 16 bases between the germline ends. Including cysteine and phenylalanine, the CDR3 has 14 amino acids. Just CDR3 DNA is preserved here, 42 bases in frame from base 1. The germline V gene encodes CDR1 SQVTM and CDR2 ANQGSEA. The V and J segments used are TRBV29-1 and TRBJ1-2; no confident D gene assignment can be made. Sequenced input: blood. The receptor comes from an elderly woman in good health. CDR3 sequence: CSVAPKRLGYGYTF. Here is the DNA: TGCAGCGTTGCCCCGAAACGGTTGGGCTATGGCTACACCTTC.